The 27 T cell receptor beta chains below come from one sample, sequenced in a study of cytomegalovirus exposure and HLA in healthy donors. Researchers ran the PCR with 60 Vbeta and 13 Jbeta primers. Repertoires were generated with immunoSEQ multiplex PCR, while TCRdb's copy carries only in-frame clones and drops some. The sample includes about 150,000 clones, 60% to 75% seen only once; the top ten take over 2.5%. Sequencing was carried out using PBMCs. These receptors all come from a man aged 18 to 30 in good health and CMV-seronegative.

The count of this clone is one. This chain uses TRBV19 with TRBJ2-7; D is ambiguous. V was clipped by 3 bases and J by 4 bases, with 10 bases between them. The V gene's germline CDR1 is LNHDA and CDR2 SQIVND (reference sequence). The CDR3 consists of 13 residues. The DNA for the CDR3 is TGTGCCAGTAGTATGTTTCCTACTTACGAGCAGTACTTC. This encodes CASSMFPTYEQYF. Filled out from reference TRBV19 and TRBJ2-7, the complete variable domain reads DGGITQSPKYLFRKEGQNVTLSCEQNLNHDAMYWYRQDPGQGLRLIYYSQIVNDFQKGDIAEGYSVSREKKESFPLTVTSAQKNPTAFYLCASSMFPTYEQYFGPGTRLTVT.

This chain links TRBV19 with TRBJ1-2, with D perhaps TRBD1 (6 bases). This CDR3 is 15 amino acids long. Germline lookup yields CDR1 LNHDA and CDR2 SQIVND (reference sequence). Between the trimmed V and J ends, which lost 4 bases and 2 bases, there was a span of 14 bases. Here the CDR3 reads CASSTQGRGNYGYTF. The CDR3 DNA follows: TGTGCCAGTAGTACTCAGGGGAGGGGCAACTATGGCTACACCTTC. The whole variable domain, remainder taken from reference TRBV19 and TRBJ1-2, is DGGITQSPKYLFRKEGQNVTLSCEQNLNHDAMYWYRQDPGQGLRLIYYSQIVNDFQKGDIAEGYSVSREKKESFPLTVTSAQKNPTAFYLCASSTQGRGNYGYTFGSGTRLTVV.

V usage is TRBV5-6 and J usage is TRBJ2-2, with D possibly being TRBD1 (5 bases). Trimming pared 2 bases from V and 7 bases from J, leaving 15 bases between. The CDR3 covers 15 residues. The V gene's germline CDR1 is SGHDT and CDR2 YYEEEE. This chain's CDR3 is CASSLRKGFIGELFF. The CDR3 nucleotides are TGTGCCAGCAGCTTACGTAAGGGGTTCATCGGGGAGCTGTTTTTT. The variable domain in full, completed from reference TRBV5-6 and TRBJ2-2, reads DAGVTQSPTHLIKTRGQQVTLRCSPKSGHDTVSWYQQALGQGPQFIFQYYEEEERQRGNFPDRFSGHQFPNYSSELNVNALLLGDSALYLCASSLRKGFIGELFFGEGSRLTVL.

As regards this clone: At one of its ends the junction is not consistent with the germline gene, which may arise from a read error. This sequence joins TRBV4-3 and TRBJ2-6, with a weak D call TRBD2 (7 bases). Germline V gene sequence: CDR1 LGHNA, CDR2 YSLEER. The CDR3 runs to 16 residues. CDR3 region: CASSQDSTAGANGLTF. In DNA form, the CDR3 reads TGCGCCAGCAGCCAAGATAGTACGGCGGGGGCCAACGGCCTGACTTTC.

The chain recombines TRBV4-1 with TRBJ2-1; 10 positions match TRBD2. The length of the CDR3 is 16 residues. Trimming took 5 bases from V and 7 from J; bases not matched to a gene: 11. Germline V gene data show CDR1 as MGHRA and CDR2 as YSYEKL. CDR3 in DNA: TGCGCCAGCAGCGTGGCGAGCGGGGGGGCCAAGAATGAGCAGTTCTTC. It yields the protein CASSVASGGAKNEQFF.

V gene TRBV5-1 combines with J gene TRBJ1-1; D possibly corresponds to TRBD1 (5 bases). Trimming pared 2 bases from V and 1 base from J, leaving 15 bases between. Germline V gene lookup returns CDR1 SGHRS and CDR2 YFSETQ. CDR3 length: 16 residues. This CDR3 reads CASSFPDRSPNTEAFF. Written as DNA, the CDR3 is TGCGCCAGCAGCTTCCCTGACAGAAGTCCGAACACTGAAGCTTTCTTT.

This clone was observed a few times. The rearrangement uses TRBV7-2 and TRBJ2-3; weak D call: TRBD1 (6 bases). This CDR3 is built from 16 residues. The germline V and J ends were trimmed by 1 base and 1 base, with 12 bases remaining between them. From germline, CDR1 is SGHTA and CDR2 FQGNSA. CDR3 sequence (DNA): TGTGCCAGCAGCTTAGTGGCACAGGGAGGCACAGATACGCAGTATTTT. Encoded protein: CASSLVAQGGTDTQYF.

The chain employs TRBV5-4 and TRBJ2-5, with TRBD2 identical over 8 bases. The J call may be faulty, since TRBJ2-7 better matches the DNA end. This CDR3 is built from 15 residues. CDR1 is SGHNT, CDR2 YYREEE, per germline (reference sequence). CDR3 in amino acids: CASSFPGTRFYEQYF. CDR3 coding DNA: TGTGCCAGCAGCTTTCCCGGGACTAGATTTTACGAGCAGTACTTC.

The genes are TRBV27 and TRBJ2-5; maybe TRBD1 (5 bases). Matching the DNA end better, TRBJ2-7 makes the J call doubtful. CDR3 length equals 14 residues. The germline V gene encodes CDR1 MNHEY and CDR2 SMNVEV (reference sequence). The CDR3 DNA is TGTGCCAGCAGTTTAACCGGACAAGCCTACGAGCAGTACTTC. Amino acid sequence: CASSLTGQAYEQYF.

This chain links TRBV10-3 with TRBJ1-1, with D hard to call. V gave up 6 bases and J gave up 5 bases, with 10 bases separating them. Per germline, CDR1 ENHRY and CDR2 SYGVKD. This CDR3 is built from 12 residues. The CDR3, as DNA: TGTGCCATCAGCCCCACATTGACTGAAGCTTTCTTT. Its protein is CAISPTLTEAFF.

The CDR3 here is CASSWTGTGNTIYF. CDR3 sequence (DNA): TGTGCCAGCAGTTGGACAGGGACTGGAAACACCATATATTTT. The chain couples TRBV6-5 to TRBJ1-3; 8 nucleotides line up with TRBD1. There are 14 residues in the CDR3. With V trimmed by 4 bases and J by 2 bases, 1 base remained unmatched. Germline V gene data show CDR1 as MNHEY and CDR2 as SVGAGI.

The V call is TRBV5-4, the J call TRBJ2-7; 9 bases match TRBD1. With 4 bases clipped from V and 0 bases from J, the junction kept 11 bases outside the gene matches. CDR3 length equals 17 residues. CDR1 and CDR2 from the germline V gene are SGHNT and YYREEE (reference sequence). CDR3 nucleotide sequence: TGTGCCAGCAGCACTACCGGGACAGGGTTTAACTCCTACGAGCAGTACGTC. Its protein is CASSTTGTGFNSYEQYV.

V and J are TRBV10-3 and TRBJ1-4; tentative D call: TRBD1 (5 bases). Germline assignment: CDR1 ENHRY and CDR2 SYGVKD. CDR3 length: 15 residues. V was pared by 10 bases and J by 8 bases, with 23 bases between. CDR3: CATGGPTEGSEKLFF. CDR3 in DNA: TGTGCCACCGGGGGTCCTACCGAAGGTAGCGAAAAACTGTTTTTT.

CDR3 in DNA: TGTGCCAGCAGCGCCGCCCCACTCTACGAGCAGTACTTC. This encodes CASSAAPLYEQYF. The gene calls are TRBV5-6 and TRBJ2-7; D is unresolved. Trimming stripped 4 bases from V and 3 bases from J, with 11 bases between. Germline CDR1 and CDR2: SGHDT and YYEEEE. The CDR3 totals 13 residues.

The sample holds a few counts of this clone. The chain links TRBV7-2 to TRBJ2-1, with a tentative D call TRBD1 (5 bases). The CDR3 consists of 13 residues. The ends were cut back, 5 bases at V and 16 bases at J, with 21 bases in the middle. The V gene's germline CDR1 is SGHTA and CDR2 FQGNSA. In DNA form, the CDR3 reads TGTGCCAGCAGCCCCGCGGTCCGCGACAGCCAATTCTTC. It specifies CASSPAVRDSQFF. The full variable domain, its missing parts supplied by reference TRBV7-2 and TRBJ2-1, is GAGVSQSPSNKVTEKGKDVELRCDPISGHTALYWYRQSLGQGLEFLIYFQGNSAPDKSGLPSDRFSAERTGGSVSTLTIQRTQQEDSAVYLCASSPAVRDSQFFGPGTRLTVL.

This chain connects TRBV4-1 to TRBJ1-3; no definite D call. V was clipped by 0 bases and J by 7 bases, with 22 bases between them. Germline assignment: CDR1 MGHRA and CDR2 YSYEKL. There are 18 residues in the CDR3. CDR3 nucleotides: TGCGCCAGCAGCCAAGATTTCATGGGAGACCTAAGGAGGAACACCATATATTTT. Translating gives CASSQDFMGDLRRNTIYF.

This clone was counted a few times. The chain has TRBV6-6 and TRBJ2-7; 9 positions match TRBD2. V lost 5 bases to trimming and J lost 5 bases; unmatched junction nucleotides: 13. CDR3 length: 16 residues. The germline CDR1 and CDR2 sequences are MNHNY and SVGAGI (reference sequence). Here the CDR3 reads CASSKTGTSLSHEQYF. CDR3 nucleotide sequence: TGTGCCAGCAGTAAAACCGGGACTAGCCTCAGCCACGAGCAGTACTTC.

The chain has TRBV5-4 and TRBJ1-1, with TRBD1 matching over 7 bases. This CDR3 region has 13 residues. Germline loops: CDR1 SGHNT, CDR2 YYREEE (reference sequence). V gave up 4 bases and J gave up 8 bases; unmatched junction bases: 8. The CDR3: CASSPGTEREAFF. The DNA of the CDR3 is TGTGCCAGCAGCCCCGGGACAGAAAGAGAAGCTTTCTTT.

This clone occurred a few times. The chain employs TRBV7-2 and TRBJ1-6; D might be TRBD1 (6 bases). Germline loops: CDR1 SGHTA, CDR2 FQGNSA. This CDR3 is 16 amino acids long. Deletions cut 5 bases from V and 0 bases from J, with 11 bases between. CDR3 in amino acids: CASSLQGSSYNSPLHF. The DNA for the CDR3 is TGTGCCAGCAGCCTCCAGGGGAGCTCCTATAATTCACCCCTCCACTTT.

This sequence joins TRBV6-4 and TRBJ2-1; 10 bases fit TRBD2. Germline lookup yields CDR1 MRHNA and CDR2 SNTAGT. The J segment lost 3 bases and the V segment lost 0 bases, leaving 2 bases of the junction unmatched. There are 16 residues in the CDR3. CDR3 region: CASSDSLAGDYNEQFF. CDR3 nucleotides: TGTGCCAGCAGTGACTCGCTAGCGGGGGACTACAATGAGCAGTTCTTC.

The chain recombines TRBV5-4 with TRBJ2-4; D is perhaps TRBD2 (6 bases). Trimming left V 0 bases short and J 7 bases short, with 14 bases between. The CDR3 loop spans 15 amino acids. Germline V CDR1 and CDR2: SGHNT, YYREEE (reference sequence). CDR3 protein: CASSLAEEGRNIQYF. CDR3 coding DNA: TGTGCCAGCAGCTTGGCCGAGGAGGGGAGGAACATTCAGTACTTC. The whole variable domain, filled in from reference TRBV5-4 and TRBJ2-4, reads ETGVTQSPTHLIKTRGQQVTLRCSSQSGHNTVSWYQQALGQGPQFIFQYYREEENGRGNFPPRFSGLQFPNYSSELNVNALELDDSALYLCASSLAEEGRNIQYFGAGTRLSVL.

This chain links TRBV5-1 with TRBJ2-6; a possible D gene is TRBD1 (5 bases). Germline values: CDR1 SGHRS, CDR2 YFSETQ. The CDR3 has 16 amino acids. Trimming removed 6 bases from V and 0 bases from J, with 13 bases in between. The DNA of the CDR3 is TGCGCCAGCATTTCAGGGCCCTCCTCTGGGGCCAACGTCCTGACTTTC. Protein product: CASISGPSSGANVLTF.

The rearrangement uses TRBV6-5 and TRBJ2-2; 7 positions agree with TRBD1. CDR1 and CDR2 (germline): MNHEY, SVGAGI. The CDR3 runs to 15 residues. The V segment lost 6 bases and the J segment 0 bases; nucleotides outside the gene matches: 4. The CDR3 loop is CASRNRGANTGELFF. The CDR3 bases are TGTGCCAGCAGGAACAGGGGCGCGAACACCGGGGAGCTGTTTTTT.

This clone turned up a few times. The chain is built from TRBV7-3 and TRBJ1-1, with a weak D call TRBD1 (5 bases). This CDR3 has 13 amino acids. Trimming cost V 2 bases and J 8 bases, with 12 bases left between them. In germline, CDR1 is SGHTA, CDR2 FQGTGA. For the CDR3, the DNA is TGTGCCAGCAGCTTATCAAACAGGAGAGAAGCTTTCTTT. Translating gives CASSLSNRREAFF.

The chain has TRBV19 and TRBJ1-5, with TRBD1 matching over 11 bases. Germline V gene sequence: CDR1 LNHDA, CDR2 SQIVND (reference sequence). The CDR3 sequence is 14 residues long. Trimming removed 7 bases from V and 7 bases from J; junction bases left unmatched: 6. The CDR3 DNA follows: TGTGCCAGTACCATCCGGGACAGGGGGCAGCCCCAGCATTTT. It is translated as CASTIRDRGQPQHF. Based on the CDR3 plus reference TRBV19 and TRBJ1-5, the full variable domain is DGGITQSPKYLFRKEGQNVTLSCEQNLNHDAMYWYRQDPGQGLRLIYYSQIVNDFQKGDIAEGYSVSREKKESFPLTVTSAQKNPTAFYLCASTIRDRGQPQHFGDGTRLSIL.

This clone has just one count. The chain joins TRBV5-1 to TRBJ2-1; 7 nucleotides align to TRBD1. Germline CDR1 reads SGHRS; CDR2 reads YFSETQ. The CDR3 is 16 amino acids. Trimming cost V 0 bases and J 0 bases; bases outside gene matches: 3. The CDR3 nucleotides are TGCGCCAGCAGCTTGGGAGACAGGGACTCCTACAATGAGCAGTTCTTC. It encodes CASSLGDRDSYNEQFF.

This clone was seen only a few times. The chain carries TRBV19 and TRBJ2-5; 8 nucleotides agree with TRBD1. Germline lookup yields CDR1 LNHDA and CDR2 SQIVND (reference sequence). J was trimmed by 9 bases and V by 6 bases; bases with no gene match: 12. The CDR3 is 14 amino acids. Here the CDR3 reads CASSLNRGKEPQYF. The CDR3 region has the DNA TGTGCCAGTAGCCTGAACAGGGGGAAGGAGCCCCAGTACTTC.